This is a list of T cell receptor beta chains from one sample in a study of early stage breast cancer tumors. Using immunoSEQ multiplex PCR, the repertoire was profiled, and TCRdb retains in-frame clones only, with some absent. This sample has around 71,000 clones; under 85% occur once, and the top ten carry approximately 3.7%. The material sequenced was blood. The source is a person in their sixties or seventies with breast cancer. Both conserved end residues are part of each CDR3.

V,J,CDR3
TRBV4-2,TRBJ1-2,CASSGRDRGNYGYTF
TRBV5-6,TRBJ1-5,CASSSGGLQPQHF
TRBV5-4,TRBJ2-1,CASSPSLLARSYEQFF
TRBV6-5,TRBJ2-7,CASRPGSSTSREQYF
TRBV27,TRBJ1-1,CASSLSPAVMNTEAFF
TRBV2,TRBJ2-5,CASSDERDRETQYF
TRBV5-1,TRBJ2-7,CASRDGTGGHEQYF
TRBV28,TRBJ2-7,CASTSGSYEQYF
TRBV10-1,TRBJ2-1,CASSDPAGGLGNEQFF
TRBV29-1,TRBJ1-1,CSVDRYTEAFF
TRBV7-9,TRBJ2-3,CASSSGTVRDTQYF
TRBV27,TRBJ1-5,CASRTEGARDNQPQHF
TRBV5-1,TRBJ2-1,CASSLAVGYNEQFF
TRBV19,TRBJ2-7,CASSIVGEAYEQYF
TRBV7-9,TRBJ1-4,CASSPTGRNEKLFF
TRBV27,TRBJ1-2,CASSLGGLGGYTF
TRBV29-1,TRBJ2-7,CSVVLGTGGYEQYF
TRBV6-1,TRBJ1-2,CASSGDRVVYGYTF
TRBV6-1,TRBJ1-1,CASKVNTEAFF
TRBV25-1,TRBJ1-2,CASSPANYGYTF
TRBV28,TRBJ2-7,CASSLDYEQYF
TRBV10-1,TRBJ2-7,CASSGGYEQYF
TRBV5-1,TRBJ2-2,CASSPGGRGELFF
TRBV9,TRBJ2-7,CASSESPNSYEQYF
TRBV10-3,TRBJ2-3,CATSGGADTQYF
TRBV28,TRBJ2-5,CASSSSGVLKETQYF
TRBV4-1,TRBJ1-5,CASSEEQGNQPQHF
TRBV18,TRBJ2-7,CASSPSFRGMGEQYF
TRBV5-1,TRBJ2-1,CASGSGVSYNEQFF
TRBV4-2,TRBJ1-6,CASSQGGPVDSPLHF
TRBV5-6,TRBJ1-4,CASSSGRNSNEKLFF
TRBV10-3,TRBJ1-1,CAISTTGQGTEAFF
TRBV5-1,TRBJ2-2,CASSPGLAGELFF
TRBV19,TRBJ2-6,CASNEGGRPRSGANVLTF
TRBV28,TRBJ1-1,CASARGGTENTEAFF
TRBV28,TRBJ2-5,CASSLPSTQGRRETQYF
TRBV25-1,TRBJ2-7,CASSETGTSYEQYF
TRBV5-1,TRBJ2-3,CASSYSQPGDTQYF
TRBV4-1,TRBJ2-3,CASSQDSASGTSTDTQYF
TRBV2,TRBJ2-3,CASRGVGLAGEEDTDTQYF
TRBV11-2,TRBJ1-3,CASSLRARGPSGNTIYF
TRBV2,TRBJ2-2,CASRGQGEKLFF
TRBV7-6,TRBJ2-1,CASSLAGQGGYNEQFF
TRBV5-6,TRBJ2-2,CASSLISRARNTGELFF
TRBV6-6,TRBJ2-7,CATKGGLVYEQYF
TRBV5-1,TRBJ2-7,CASSLQDRRFSYEQYF
TRBV29-1,TRBJ2-3,CSVESRRDTQYF
TRBV6-1,TRBJ1-5,CASNGQLNQPQHF
TRBV7-2,TRBJ2-7,CASSLGLLYEQYF